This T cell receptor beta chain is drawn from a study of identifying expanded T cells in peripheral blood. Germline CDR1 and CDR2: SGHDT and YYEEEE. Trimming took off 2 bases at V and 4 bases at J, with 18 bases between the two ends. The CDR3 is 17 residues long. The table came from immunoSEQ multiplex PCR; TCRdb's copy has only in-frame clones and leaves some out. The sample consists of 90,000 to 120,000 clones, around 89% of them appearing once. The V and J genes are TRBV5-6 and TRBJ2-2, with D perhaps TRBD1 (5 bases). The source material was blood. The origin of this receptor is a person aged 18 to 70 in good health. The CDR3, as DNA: TGTGCCAGCAGCTTACGAACCCGACAGAGGTTCACCGGGGAGCTGTTTTTT. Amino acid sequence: CASSLRTRQRFTGELFF. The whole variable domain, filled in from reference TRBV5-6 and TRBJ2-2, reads DAGVTQSPTHLIKTRGQQVTLRCSPKSGHDTVSWYQQALGQGPQFIFQYYEEEERQRGNFPDRFSGHQFPNYSSELNVNALLLGDSALYLCASSLRTRQRFTGELFFGEGSRLTVL.